The clone carrying this TCR beta chain has more than one count but fewer than ten. The sample is drawn from a study of T cell clones after liver transplantation. The CDR3 extends over 15 amino acids. Trimming took 5 bases from V and 2 from J; bases not matched to a gene: 8. Germline values: CDR1 SGHAT, CDR2 FQNNGV. The assay was immunoSEQ multiplex PCR, and TCRdb's table has in-frame clones only and misses some. Here the sample spans about 85,000 clones, roughly 82% being singletons. The sample in question was CD4+ T cells from blood, obtained roughly 3.5 years after liver transplant. The receptor was derived from a human patient who received a liver transplant. Certain T cells may be donor cells from the graft. V is TRBV11-2 and J is TRBJ2-5, with 7 bases identical to TRBD2. The CDR3 DNA reads TGTGCCAGCAGCGCCCGGGGAGGGCTACAAGAGACCCAGTACTTC. Amino acids: CASSARGGLQETQYF.